This TCR beta chain was sequenced during a study of T cells in Graves' hyperthyroidism and ophthalmopathy. From germline, CDR1 is KGHSH and CDR2 LQKENI. The CDR3 spans 13 residues. Trimming left V 6 bases short and J 0 bases short, with 8 bases between. On the basis of clinical symptoms, serum thyroxine and TRAb, thyroid ultrasound and orbital computed tomography, diagnoses were made. RNA transcripts provided the source from which TCR beta CDR3 regions were amplified. First-round RT-PCR with HTBI primers amplified the TCR CDR3 region. One entry per CDR3 protein, called by TCRdb with MiXCR from the multiplex PCR reads. This table has about 380,000 distinct CDR3 sequences, 18% appearing once.

This clonotype was obtained from a man in his late teens or twenties with Graves' ophthalmopathy. The sequencing input was blood. The chain combines TRBV18 with TRBJ2-5; D ambiguous. CDR3 sequence (DNA): TGTGCCAGCTCGGTAGATAACCAAGAGACCCAGTACTTC. This gives the protein CASSVDNQETQYF.